This is a list of T cell receptor beta chains from one sample in a study of technical replicates of blood from a few donors. Data came from immunoSEQ multiplex PCR; TCRdb stores just in-frame clones and leaves some out. The table includes approximately 45,000 clones, 90% to 97% detected once. The sequenced material came from T cells isolated from PBMCs. All receptors come from a human donor in good health. Each CDR3 is given with its conserved first and last residue. A D gene is named only where the DNA matches it firmly. Part of the rows lack a size; the others show once, few, many or a class for expanded clones.

CDR3 protein	CDR3 DNA	D gene	V gene	clone size	J gene
CASSGRTTGGAFGNTIYF	TGTGCCAGCAGCGGGAGGACTACAGGGGGCGCTTTTGGAAACACCATATATTTT	TRBD1	TRBV5-4	.	TRBJ1-3
CASETSGGSYGYTF	TGTGCCTCCGAGACCTCAGGGGGCAGCTATGGCTACACCTTC	TRBD1	TRBV19	.	TRBJ1-2
CASSLLDSRTDTQYF	TGTGCCAGCAGCCTACTTGATAGTCGTACAGATACGCAGTATTTT	.	TRBV5-8	.	TRBJ2-3
CASSQGLAGDEQYF	TGTGCCAGCAGTCAGGGACTAGCGGGAGACGAGCAGTACTTC	TRBD2	TRBV28	.	TRBJ2-7
CASSQDYGLAYPLEQYF	TGCGCCAGCAGCCAAGACTACGGACTAGCGTATCCCCTCGAGCAGTACTTC	TRBD2	TRBV4-3	.	TRBJ2-7
CASRSFNRGTEAFF	TGTGCCAGCAGGTCCTTTAACAGGGGAACTGAAGCTTTCTTT	TRBD1	TRBV6-5	.	TRBJ1-1
CASRYKTGGHQPQHF	TGTGCCAGCAGATATAAGACAGGGGGGCATCAGCCCCAGCATTTT	TRBD1	TRBV28	.	TRBJ1-5
CASSYAPDINYGYTF	TGTGCCAGCAGTTACGCCCCCGACATTAACTATGGCTACACCTTC	.	TRBV6-6	once	TRBJ1-2
CASLSGQGASNQPQHF	TGTGCCAGCTTATCGGGACAGGGGGCCAGCAATCAGCCCCAGCATTTT	TRBD1	TRBV28	.	TRBJ1-5
CASSVRAGVNTGELFF	TGTGCCAGCAGCGTAAGGGCGGGAGTGAACACCGGGGAGCTGTTTTTT	TRBD2	TRBV9	.	TRBJ2-2
CASSAGTGGEKLFF	TGTGCCAGCAGTGCCGGGACAGGAGGTGAAAAACTGTTTTTT	TRBD1	TRBV6-1	.	TRBJ1-4
CASSELSGTYNEQFF	TGTGCCAGCAGTGAACTAAGCGGGACCTACAATGAGCAGTTCTTC	TRBD2	TRBV6-1	.	TRBJ2-1
CASRVQGGAFF	TGTGCCAGCAGAGTACAGGGTGGCGCTTTCTTT	.	TRBV28	.	TRBJ1-1
CASSQDGGGRNQPQHF	TGCGCCAGCAGCCAAGATGGGGGAGGGAGGAATCAGCCCCAGCATTTT	.	TRBV4-1	.	TRBJ1-5
CASSADSQGYEQYF	TGTGCCAGCAGCGCCGATTCACAGGGCTACGAGCAGTACTTC	.	TRBV5-6	.	TRBJ2-7
CASSWGQSNEKLFF	TGCGCCAGCAGCTGGGGGCAGTCTAATGAAAAACTGTTTTTT	.	TRBV5-1	.	TRBJ1-4
CASSFTGTPEYEQYF	TGTGCCAGCAGTTTTACCGGGACACCGGAGTACGAGCAGTACTTC	.	TRBV27	.	TRBJ2-7
CASSRPGGRRDIDGYTF	TGTGCCAGCAGTCGCCCGGGGGGGCGGAGGGATATCGATGGCTACACCTTC	.	TRBV9	.	TRBJ1-2
CAWSVLSGRAFGANVLTF	TGTGCCTGGAGTGTACTAAGCGGGAGGGCCTTTGGGGCCAACGTCCTGACTTTC	TRBD2	TRBV30	.	TRBJ2-6
CASSPPAGARSLQYF	TGTGCCAGCTCACCCCCCGCAGGGGCCCGCTCACTGCAGTATTTT	.	TRBV18	.	TRBJ2-3
CSVGGPGTGAGYTF	TGCAGCGTTGGCGGGCCCGGGACAGGGGCTGGCTACACCTTC	TRBD1	TRBV29-1	.	TRBJ1-2
CASSFSGQGYGYTF	TGTGCCAGCAGTTTTTCGGGACAGGGATATGGCTACACCTTC	TRBD1	TRBV28	.	TRBJ1-2
CASSVQDRVRNEQFF	TGTGCCAGCAGTGTCCAGGACAGGGTAAGGAATGAGCAGTTCTTC	TRBD1	TRBV6-1	.	TRBJ2-1
CASSTDRGNNAEAFF	TGTGCCAGTAGTACGGACCGAGGGAATAACGCTGAAGCTTTCTTT	.	TRBV19	.	TRBJ1-1
CAWSGRETQYF	TGTGCCTGGAGTGGGAGGGAGACCCAGTACTTC	.	TRBV30	.	TRBJ2-5
CSVHGTGVTEAFF	TGCAGCGTGCACGGGACAGGGGTAACTGAAGCTTTCTTT	TRBD1	TRBV29-1	.	TRBJ1-1
CASRRGLYEQYF	TGTGCCAGCAGGCGCGGACTCTACGAGCAGTACTTC	.	TRBV6-1	.	TRBJ2-7
CASSPQREMNTDTQYF	TGTGCCAGCAGCCCACAGCGGGAAATGAACACAGATACGCAGTATTTT	TRBD2	TRBV11-3	once	TRBJ2-3